This TCR beta chain appears in the sequencing data of a study of T cells in Graves' hyperthyroidism and ophthalmopathy. The CDR3 regions of TCR beta were amplified from RNA transcripts. With the HTBI primer set, the TCR CDR3 went through a first round of RT-PCR. TCRdb used MiXCR to reprocess the multiplex PCR reads, holding one entry per CDR3 protein. Among 550,000 to 800,000 distinct CDR3 sequences listed, around a sixth were seen once. This CDR3 has 16 amino acids. Trimming left V 0 bases short and J 5 bases short, with 14 bases between. CDR1 and CDR2 from the germline V gene are LGHDT and YNNKEL (reference sequence). Findings and limits, study-wide: Most thyroid clonotypes expanded above 0.001 were also detected in blood. The model predicted ophthalmopathy a median around 6.5 months before onset.

Investigators excluded patients with uncontrolled infection, other autoimmune disease, pregnancy or lactation. A word on this clonotype: Its antigen is not identified.

The material sequenced was blood. The sequence came from a man in his fifties with Graves' hyperthyroidism. The chain links TRBV3-1 to TRBJ2-1; TRBD2 might be the D (6 bases). CDR3: CASSQEVTRGNNEQFF. CDR3 DNA sequence: TGTGCCAGCAGCCAAGAGGTGACTAGGGGCAACAATGAGCAGTTCTTC.